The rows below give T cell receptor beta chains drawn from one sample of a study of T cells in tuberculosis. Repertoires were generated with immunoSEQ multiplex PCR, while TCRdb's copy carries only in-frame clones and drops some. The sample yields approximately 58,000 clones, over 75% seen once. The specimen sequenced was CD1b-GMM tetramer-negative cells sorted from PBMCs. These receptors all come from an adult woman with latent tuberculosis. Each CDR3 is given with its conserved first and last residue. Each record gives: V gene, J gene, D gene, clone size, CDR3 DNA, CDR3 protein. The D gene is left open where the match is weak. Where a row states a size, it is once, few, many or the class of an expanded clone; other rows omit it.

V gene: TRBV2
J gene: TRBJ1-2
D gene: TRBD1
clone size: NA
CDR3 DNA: TGTGCCAGCAGTGTCGGCAGGGGGCACGACTATGGCTACACCTTC
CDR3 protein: CASSVGRGHDYGYTF

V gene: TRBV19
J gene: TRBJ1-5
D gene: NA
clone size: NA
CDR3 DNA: TGTGCCAGTAGGCAGTTGAGCAATCAGCCCCAGCATTTT
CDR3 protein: CASRQLSNQPQHF

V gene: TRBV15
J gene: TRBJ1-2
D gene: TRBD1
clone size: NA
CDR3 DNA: TGTGCCACCAGCATAAGTAGGACAGGTCGAGGCTATGGCTACACCTTC
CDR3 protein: CATSISRTGRGYGYTF

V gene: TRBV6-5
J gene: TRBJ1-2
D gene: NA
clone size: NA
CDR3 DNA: TGTGCCAGCAGTTACCACCCTGACAGGTGGGGGTATGGCTACACCTTC
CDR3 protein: CASSYHPDRWGYGYTF

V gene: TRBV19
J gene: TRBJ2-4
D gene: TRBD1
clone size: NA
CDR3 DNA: TGTGCCAGTAGTATAGGGACAGGGGGTAGAAACATTCAGTACTTC
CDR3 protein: CASSIGTGGRNIQYF

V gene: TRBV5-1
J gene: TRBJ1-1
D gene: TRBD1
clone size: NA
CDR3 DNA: TGCGCCAGCAGCTTGGCGGGGGACAGGGTGAACACTGAAGCTTTCTTT
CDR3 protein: CASSLAGDRVNTEAFF

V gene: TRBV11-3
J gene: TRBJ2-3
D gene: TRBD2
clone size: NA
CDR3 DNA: TGTGCCAGCAGCGCCGGGACTAGCGGTTTCACAGATACGCAGTATTTT
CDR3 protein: CASSAGTSGFTDTQYF

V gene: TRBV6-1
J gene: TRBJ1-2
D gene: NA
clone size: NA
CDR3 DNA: TGTGCCAGCAGTGAAGGAACAGGGAGTGCCTATGGCTACACCTTC
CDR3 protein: CASSEGTGSAYGYTF

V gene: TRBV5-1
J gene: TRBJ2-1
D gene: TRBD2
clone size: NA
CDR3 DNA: TGCGCCAGCAGCCTATACGGACTAGCGGGAGACTATGAGCAGTTCTTC
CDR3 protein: CASSLYGLAGDYEQFF

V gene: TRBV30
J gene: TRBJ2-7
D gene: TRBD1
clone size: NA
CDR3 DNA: TGTGCCTGTGATGGGACAGGGACCCTCTACGAGCAGTACTTC
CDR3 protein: CACDGTGTLYEQYF

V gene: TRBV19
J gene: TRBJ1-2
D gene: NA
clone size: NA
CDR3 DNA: TGTGCCAGTAGTATCATACAGGGTACAGGAAACTATGGCTACACCTTC
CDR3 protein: CASSIIQGTGNYGYTF

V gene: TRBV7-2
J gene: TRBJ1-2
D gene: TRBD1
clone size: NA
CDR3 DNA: TGTGCCAGCAGCTTAGTAGGGACAGGGTTCGGCTACACCTTC
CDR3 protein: CASSLVGTGFGYTF

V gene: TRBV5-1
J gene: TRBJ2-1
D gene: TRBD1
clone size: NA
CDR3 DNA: TGCGCCAGCAGCTTGGCGACAGGGGACAATGAGCAGTTCTTC
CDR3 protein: CASSLATGDNEQFF

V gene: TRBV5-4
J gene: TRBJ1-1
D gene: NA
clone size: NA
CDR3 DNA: TGTGCCAGCAGCCCTGGTCTTGTCCACATGAACACTGAAGCTTTCTTT
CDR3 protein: CASSPGLVHMNTEAFF

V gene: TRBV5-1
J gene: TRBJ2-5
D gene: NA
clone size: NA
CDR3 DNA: TGCGCCAGCAGCTCCTTCGACAGCCAGACGGAGACCCAGTACTTC
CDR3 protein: CASSSFDSQTETQYF

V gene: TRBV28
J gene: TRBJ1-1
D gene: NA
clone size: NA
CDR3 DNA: TGTGCCAGCAGTTTGTTACAGGGTGAAGCTTTCTTT
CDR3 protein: CASSLLQGEAFF

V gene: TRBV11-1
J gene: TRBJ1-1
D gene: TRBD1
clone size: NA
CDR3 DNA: TGTGCCAGCAGTCCGGGACAGGGAATGAACACTGAAGCTTTCTTT
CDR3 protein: CASSPGQGMNTEAFF

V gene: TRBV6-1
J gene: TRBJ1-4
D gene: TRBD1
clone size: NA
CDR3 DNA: TGTGCCAGCACTATCCCGGGACAGGGGAATGAAAAACTGTTTTTT
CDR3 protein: CASTIPGQGNEKLFF

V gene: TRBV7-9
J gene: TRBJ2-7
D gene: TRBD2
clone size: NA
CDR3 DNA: TGTGCCAGCAATGATGGGGCGGGGACTAGCGACTACGAGCAGTACTTC
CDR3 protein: CASNDGAGTSDYEQYF

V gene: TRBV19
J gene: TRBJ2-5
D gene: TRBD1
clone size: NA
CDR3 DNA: TGTGCCAGTAGTTTGCCGGGACAGGCTCAAGAGACCCAGTACTTC
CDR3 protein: CASSLPGQAQETQYF

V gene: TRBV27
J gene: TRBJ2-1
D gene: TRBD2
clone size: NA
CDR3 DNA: TGTGCCAGCAGTCCAATAGCGGGGGGTTACAATGAGCAGTTCTTC
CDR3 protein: CASSPIAGGYNEQFF

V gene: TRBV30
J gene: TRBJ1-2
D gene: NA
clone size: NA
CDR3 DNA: TGTGCCTGGAGTGGGTGGGAGACAGGTGCCGCAGACTATGGCTACACCTTC
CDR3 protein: CAWSGWETGAADYGYTF

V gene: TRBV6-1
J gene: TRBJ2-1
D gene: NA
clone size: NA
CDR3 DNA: TGTGCCAGCAGTGAGAGGCTTCCCGTGCCGTTCTTC
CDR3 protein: CASSERLPVPFF

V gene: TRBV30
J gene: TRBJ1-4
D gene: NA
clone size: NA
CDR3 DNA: TGTGCCTGGAGTGGCGGAACTACTAATGAAAAACTGTTTTTT
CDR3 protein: CAWSGGTTNEKLFF

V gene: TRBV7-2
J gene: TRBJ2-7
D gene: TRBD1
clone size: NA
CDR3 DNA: TGTGCCAGCAGCTTAGGAAGGACAGGGTACGAGCAGTACTTC
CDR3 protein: CASSLGRTGYEQYF

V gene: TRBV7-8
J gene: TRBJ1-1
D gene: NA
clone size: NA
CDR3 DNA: TGTGCCAGCAGCTTAGGGAGTGGAGGGGTGAGGAACACTGAAGCTTTCTTT
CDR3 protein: CASSLGSGGVRNTEAFF

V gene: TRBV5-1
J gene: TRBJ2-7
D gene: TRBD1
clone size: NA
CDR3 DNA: TGCGCCAGCAGCTCCGGGACAGTGTACGAGCAGTACTTC
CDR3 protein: CASSSGTVYEQYF

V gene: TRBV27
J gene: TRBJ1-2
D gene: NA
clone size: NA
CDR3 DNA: TGTGCCAGCAGTTTTTTCCCGGGGGGCGGTACTAACTATGGCTACACCTTC
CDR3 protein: CASSFFPGGGTNYGYTF

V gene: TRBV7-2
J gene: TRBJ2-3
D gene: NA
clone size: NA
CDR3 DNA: TGTGCCAGCAGTCACACGACAACAGATACGCAGTATTTT
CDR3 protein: CASSHTTTDTQYF

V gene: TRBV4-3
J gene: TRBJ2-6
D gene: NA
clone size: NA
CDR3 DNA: TGCGCCAGCAGCCAAAGGGGCGCTGGGGCCAACGTCCTGACTTTC
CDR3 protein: CASSQRGAGANVLTF

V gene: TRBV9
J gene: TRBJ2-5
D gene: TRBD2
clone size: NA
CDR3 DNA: TGTGCCAGCAGCGCGTCGACTAGCGGGGGGGCCGAGGAGACCCAGTACTTC
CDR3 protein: CASSASTSGGAEETQYF

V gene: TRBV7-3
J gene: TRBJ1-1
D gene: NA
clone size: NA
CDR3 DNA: TGTGCCAGCAGCTTAACCGGGGAGGACACTGAAGCTTTCTTT
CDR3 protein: CASSLTGEDTEAFF

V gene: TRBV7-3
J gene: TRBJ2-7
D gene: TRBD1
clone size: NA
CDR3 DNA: TGTGCCAGCAGCTTGGACAGGGGCAGGGAGCAGTACTTC
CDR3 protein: CASSLDRGREQYF

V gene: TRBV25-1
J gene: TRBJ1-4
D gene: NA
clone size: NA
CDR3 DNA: TGTGCCAGCAGTGCCGGACAGAGCTTTAATGAAAAACTGTTTTTT
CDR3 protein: CASSAGQSFNEKLFF

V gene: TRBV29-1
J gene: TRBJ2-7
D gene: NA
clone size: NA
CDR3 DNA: TGCAGCGTTGTATCTATCCCCTACGAGCAGTACTTC
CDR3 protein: CSVVSIPYEQYF

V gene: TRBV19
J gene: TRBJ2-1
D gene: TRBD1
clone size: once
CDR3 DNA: TGTGCCAGTAGGGAGGACAGGCAGTACAATGAGCAGTTCTTC
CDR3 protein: CASREDRQYNEQFF

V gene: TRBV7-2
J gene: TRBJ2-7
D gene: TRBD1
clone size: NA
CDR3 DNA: TGTGCCAGCAGCTTACGGCAGGGGGCGAGGGAGCACTCCTACGAGCAGTACTTC
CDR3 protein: CASSLRQGAREHSYEQYF

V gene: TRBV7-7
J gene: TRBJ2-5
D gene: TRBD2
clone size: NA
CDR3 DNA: TGTGCTAGCAGCTTACGTCCTAGCGGGGGGCAAGAGACCCAGTACTTC
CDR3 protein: CASSLRPSGGQETQYF

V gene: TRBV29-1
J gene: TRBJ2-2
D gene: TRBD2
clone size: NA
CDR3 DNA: TGCAGCGTGCGAACTAGCGGGGGGGCTGTCGGGGAGCTGTTTTTT
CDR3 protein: CSVRTSGGAVGELFF

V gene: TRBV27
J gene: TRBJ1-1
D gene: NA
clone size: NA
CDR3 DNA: TGTGCCAGCAGTTTTCTCGGTATGAACACTGAAGCTTTCTTT
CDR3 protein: CASSFLGMNTEAFF

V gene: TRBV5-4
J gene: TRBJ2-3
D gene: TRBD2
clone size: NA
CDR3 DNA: TGTGCCAGCAGCCCTAGCGGGGGGGGAACAGATACGCAGTATTTT
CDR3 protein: CASSPSGGGTDTQYF

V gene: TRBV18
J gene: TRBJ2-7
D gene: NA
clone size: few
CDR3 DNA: TGTGCCAGCTCGACCGGGATACCGCCCGGGGTCTACGAGCAGTACTTC
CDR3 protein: CASSTGIPPGVYEQYF

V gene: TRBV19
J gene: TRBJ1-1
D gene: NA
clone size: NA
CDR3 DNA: TGTGCCAGTAGTATGCAGCCGGGTGGGTACACTGAAGCTTTCTTT
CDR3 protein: CASSMQPGGYTEAFF

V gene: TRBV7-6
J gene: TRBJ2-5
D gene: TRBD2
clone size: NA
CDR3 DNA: TGTGCCAGCAGCTCCCCCGCGGGGGGGCAAGAGACCCAGTACTTC
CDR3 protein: CASSSPAGGQETQYF

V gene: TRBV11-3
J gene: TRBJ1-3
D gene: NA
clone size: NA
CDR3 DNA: TGTGCCAGCAGCTACGGAGGGTCAGGTTTCTCTGGAAACACCATATATTTT
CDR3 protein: CASSYGGSGFSGNTIYF

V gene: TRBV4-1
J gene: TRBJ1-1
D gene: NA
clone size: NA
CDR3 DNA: TGCGCCAGCAGCCAAGGTCTGTCCAGATGGAACACTGAAGCTTTCTTT
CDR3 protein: CASSQGLSRWNTEAFF

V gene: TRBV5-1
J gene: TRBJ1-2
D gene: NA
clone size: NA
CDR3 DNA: TGCGCCAGCAGCTTGGAGGGGAACACTAACTATGGCTACACCTTC
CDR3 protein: CASSLEGNTNYGYTF

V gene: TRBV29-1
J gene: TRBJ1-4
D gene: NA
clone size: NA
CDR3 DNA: TGCAGCGTTTTTTCGACAGGTACTGAAAAACTGTTTTTT
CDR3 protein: CSVFSTGTEKLFF

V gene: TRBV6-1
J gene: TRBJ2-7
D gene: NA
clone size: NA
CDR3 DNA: TGTGCCAGCAAGCTGTGGGGCCCCGGATACGAGCAGTACTTC
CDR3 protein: CASKLWGPGYEQYF

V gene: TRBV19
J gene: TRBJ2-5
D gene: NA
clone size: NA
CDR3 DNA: TGTGCCAGTAGTATTGCAGGGGGGCATTCCCCTAGAGAGACCCAGTACTTC
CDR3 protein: CASSIAGGHSPRETQYF

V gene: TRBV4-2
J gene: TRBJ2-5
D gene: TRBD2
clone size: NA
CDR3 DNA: TGTGCCAGCAGCCAAGAGGGAAGGCGGGAGGCCCAAGAGACCCAGTACTTC
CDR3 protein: CASSQEGRREAQETQYF

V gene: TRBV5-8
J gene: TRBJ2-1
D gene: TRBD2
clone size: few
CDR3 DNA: TGTGCCAGCAGCCGAACTAGCGGGAGGGTAGAGCAGTTCTTC
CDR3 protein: CASSRTSGRVEQFF